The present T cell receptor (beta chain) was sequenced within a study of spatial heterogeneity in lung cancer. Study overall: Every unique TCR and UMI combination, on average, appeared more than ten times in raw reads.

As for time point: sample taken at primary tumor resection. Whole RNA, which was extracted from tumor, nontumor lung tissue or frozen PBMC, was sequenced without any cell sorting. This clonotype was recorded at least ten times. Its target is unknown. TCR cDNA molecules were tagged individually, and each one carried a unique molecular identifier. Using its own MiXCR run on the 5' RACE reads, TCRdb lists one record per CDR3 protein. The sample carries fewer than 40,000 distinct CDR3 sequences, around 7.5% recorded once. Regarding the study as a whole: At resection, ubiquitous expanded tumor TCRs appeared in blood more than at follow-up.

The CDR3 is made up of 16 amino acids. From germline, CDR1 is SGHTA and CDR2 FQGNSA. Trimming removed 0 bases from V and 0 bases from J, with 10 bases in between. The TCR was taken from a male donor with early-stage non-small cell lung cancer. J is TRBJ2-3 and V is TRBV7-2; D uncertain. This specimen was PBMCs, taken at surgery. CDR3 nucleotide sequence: TGTGCCAGCAGCTTAGCGTCAGGCCTTAGCACAGATACGCAGTATTTT. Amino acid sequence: CASSLASGLSTDTQYF.